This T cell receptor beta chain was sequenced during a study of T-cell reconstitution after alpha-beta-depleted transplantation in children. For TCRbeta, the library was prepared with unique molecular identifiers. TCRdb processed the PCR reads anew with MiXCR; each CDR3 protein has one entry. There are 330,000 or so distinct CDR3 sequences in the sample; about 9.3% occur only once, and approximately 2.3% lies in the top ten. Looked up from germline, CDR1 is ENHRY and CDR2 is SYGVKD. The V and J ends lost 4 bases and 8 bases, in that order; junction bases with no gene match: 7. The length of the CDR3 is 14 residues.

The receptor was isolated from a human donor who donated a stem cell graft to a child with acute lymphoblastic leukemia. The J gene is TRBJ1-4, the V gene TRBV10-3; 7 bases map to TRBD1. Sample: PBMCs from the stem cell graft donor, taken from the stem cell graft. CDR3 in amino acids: CAISVGGGDEKLFF. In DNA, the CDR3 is TGTGCCATCAGTGTAGGAGGGGGCGACGAAAAACTGTTTTTT.